A single T cell receptor beta chain is shown here with its context. The antigen is not known. A much larger clone differs by one base, so this may be a read error. The data are from a study of glioma-infiltrating T cells. Whole-study results and caveats: Tissue and blood shared very few CDR3 sequences.

The CDR3 is 13 residues long. Germline V gene data show CDR1 as ENHRY and CDR2 as SYGVKD. Amplification of TCR alpha and beta CDR3 regions from RNA used iRepertoire nested multiplex PCR. One-step reverse transcription and amplification started from around 100-400 ng of tissue mRNA or PBMC total RNA. TCRdb redid the calling of the multiplex PCR reads with MiXCR, one entry per CDR3 protein. The sample carries some 190,000 distinct CDR3 sequences, over 30% recorded once. This TCR came from a human donor with low-grade glioma or glioblastoma, undergoing nonglioma brain surgery, or in good health (not recorded which). Sequences were obtained from glioma tissue, nonneoplastic brain tissue, or PBMCs (not recorded which). V gene TRBV10-3 combines with J gene TRBJ1-2, with 9 bases lining up with TRBD1. This CDR3 is CAISAGQGDGYAF. CDR3 in DNA: TGTGCCATCAGTGCGGGACAGGGAGATGGCTACGCCTTC.